The entry that follows covers one T cell receptor (beta chain) sequence. From germline, CDR1 is ENHRY and CDR2 SYGVKD. This CDR3 is 14 amino acids long. Germline trimming cut 8 bases from V and 5 bases from J; bases unmatched to any gene: 3. The sample comes from a study of blood T cells in healthy people across ages. Next came a second PCR, run for about 7 to 12 cycles, which used a sample-barcoded 5' primer along with a J-beta primer mix. Every sample returned 2.5 million or more CDR3-containing paired-end reads. TCRdb reanalysed the 5' RACE reads using MiXCR and keeps one entry per CDR3 protein. Of 450,000 to 700,000 distinct CDR3 sequences in the sample, approximately 25% were seen once.

The specimen sequenced was blood. The V gene is TRBV10-3, the J gene TRBJ2-5; 15 bases are shared with TRBD2. The origin of this receptor is an older woman in good health. CDR3 sequence (DNA): TGTGCCATCCGCGGACTAGCGGGAGGGGAGACCCAGTACTTC. Protein product: CAIRGLAGGETQYF.